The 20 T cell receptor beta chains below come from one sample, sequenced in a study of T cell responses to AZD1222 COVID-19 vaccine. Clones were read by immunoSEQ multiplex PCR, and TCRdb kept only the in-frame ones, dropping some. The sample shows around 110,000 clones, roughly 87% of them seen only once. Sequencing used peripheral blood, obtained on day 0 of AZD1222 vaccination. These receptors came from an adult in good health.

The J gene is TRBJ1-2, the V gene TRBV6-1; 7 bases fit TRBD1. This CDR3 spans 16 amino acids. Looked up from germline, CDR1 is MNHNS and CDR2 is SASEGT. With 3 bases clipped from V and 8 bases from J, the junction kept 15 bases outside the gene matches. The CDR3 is CASSDQPQGGAGGYTF. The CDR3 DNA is TGTGCCAGCAGTGACCAACCCCAAGGGGGCGCTGGGGGCTACACCTTC.

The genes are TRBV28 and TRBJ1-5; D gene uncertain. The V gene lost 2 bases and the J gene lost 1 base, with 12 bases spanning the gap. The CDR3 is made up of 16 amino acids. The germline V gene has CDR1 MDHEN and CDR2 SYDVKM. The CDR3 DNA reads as TGTGCCAGCAGTTTAGTTCGGGGAGGGAGCAATCAGCCCCAGCATTTT. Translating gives CASSLVRGGSNQPQHF.

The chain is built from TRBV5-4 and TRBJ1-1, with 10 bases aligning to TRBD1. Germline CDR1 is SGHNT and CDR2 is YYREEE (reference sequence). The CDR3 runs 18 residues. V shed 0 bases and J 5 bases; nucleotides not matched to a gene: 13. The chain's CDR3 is CASSLGFSVGQGSTEAFF. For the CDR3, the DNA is TGTGCCAGCAGCTTGGGGTTCAGCGTGGGACAGGGGTCGACTGAAGCTTTCTTT.

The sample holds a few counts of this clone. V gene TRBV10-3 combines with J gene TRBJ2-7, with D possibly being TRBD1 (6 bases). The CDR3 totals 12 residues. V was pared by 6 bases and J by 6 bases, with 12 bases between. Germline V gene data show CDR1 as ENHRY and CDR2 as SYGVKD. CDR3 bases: TGTGCCATCAGCGAGGACAGCGGCGAGCAGTACTTC. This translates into CAISEDSGEQYF.

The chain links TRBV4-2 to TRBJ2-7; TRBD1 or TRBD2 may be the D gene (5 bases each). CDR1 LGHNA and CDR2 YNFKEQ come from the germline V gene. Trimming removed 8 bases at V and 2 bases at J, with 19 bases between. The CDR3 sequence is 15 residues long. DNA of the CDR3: TGTGCCAGCCACAAGGACCCGGGGCTAGCCTACGAGCAGTACTTC. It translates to CASHKDPGLAYEQYF.

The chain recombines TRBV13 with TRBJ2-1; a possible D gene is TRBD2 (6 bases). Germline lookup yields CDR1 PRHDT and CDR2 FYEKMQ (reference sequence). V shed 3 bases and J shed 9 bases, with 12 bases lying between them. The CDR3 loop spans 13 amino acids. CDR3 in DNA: TGTGCCAGCAGCTTCCGGGACTCGGCTGAGCAGTTCTTC. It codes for CASSFRDSAEQFF.

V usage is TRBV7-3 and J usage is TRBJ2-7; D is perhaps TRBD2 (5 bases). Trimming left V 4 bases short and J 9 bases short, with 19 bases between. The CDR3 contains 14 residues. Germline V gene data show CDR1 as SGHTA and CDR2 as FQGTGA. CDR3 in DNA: TGTGCCAGCAGCTCGGGTTCAGGCGGCGGGCGGCAGTACTTC. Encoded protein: CASSSGSGGGRQYF.

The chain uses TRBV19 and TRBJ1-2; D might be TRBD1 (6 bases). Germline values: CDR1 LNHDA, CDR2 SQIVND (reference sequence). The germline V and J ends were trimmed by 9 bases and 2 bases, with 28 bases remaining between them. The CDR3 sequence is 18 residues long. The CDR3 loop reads CASALNTPGAGTNYGYTF. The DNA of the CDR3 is TGTGCCAGCGCCCTAAACACCCCAGGGGCCGGGACGAACTATGGCTACACCTTC.

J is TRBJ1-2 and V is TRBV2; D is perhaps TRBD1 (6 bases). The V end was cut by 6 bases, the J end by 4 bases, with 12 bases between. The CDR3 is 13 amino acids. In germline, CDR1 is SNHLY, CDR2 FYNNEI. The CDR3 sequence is CASRPQGSYGYTF. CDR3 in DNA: TGTGCCAGCAGGCCCCAGGGGTCCTATGGCTACACCTTC.

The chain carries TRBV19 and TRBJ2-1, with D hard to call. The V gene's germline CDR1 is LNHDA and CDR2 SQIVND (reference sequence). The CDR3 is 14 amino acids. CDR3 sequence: CASALSGSYNEQFF. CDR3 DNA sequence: TGTGCGAGTGCGCTTAGTGGTTCCTACAATGAGCAGTTCTTC.

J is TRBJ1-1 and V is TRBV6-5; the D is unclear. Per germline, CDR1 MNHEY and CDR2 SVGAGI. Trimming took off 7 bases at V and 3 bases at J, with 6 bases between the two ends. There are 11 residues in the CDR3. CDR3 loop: CASKSDTEAFF. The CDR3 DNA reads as TGTGCCAGCAAATCGGACACTGAAGCTTTCTTT.

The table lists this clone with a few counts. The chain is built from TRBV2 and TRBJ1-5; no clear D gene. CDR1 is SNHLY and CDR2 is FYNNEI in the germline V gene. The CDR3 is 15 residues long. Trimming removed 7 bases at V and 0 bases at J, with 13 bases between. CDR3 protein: CASTLDTYSNQPQHF. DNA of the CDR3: TGTGCCAGCACCCTTGACACCTATAGCAATCAGCCCCAGCATTTT.

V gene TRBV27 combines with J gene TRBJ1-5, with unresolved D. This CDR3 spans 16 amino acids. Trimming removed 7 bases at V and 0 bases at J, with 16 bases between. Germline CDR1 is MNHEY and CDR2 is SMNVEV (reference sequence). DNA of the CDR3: TGTGCCAGCACCAAGAATTCGCCCCCTAGCAATCAGCCCCAGCATTTT. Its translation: CASTKNSPPSNQPQHF.

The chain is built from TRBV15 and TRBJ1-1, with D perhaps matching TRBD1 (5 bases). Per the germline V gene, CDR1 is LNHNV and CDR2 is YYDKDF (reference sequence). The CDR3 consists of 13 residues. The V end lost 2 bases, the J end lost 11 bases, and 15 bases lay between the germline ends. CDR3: CATSRRDKGTAFF. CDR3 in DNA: TGTGCCACCAGCAGACGTGACAAGGGGACTGCTTTCTTT.

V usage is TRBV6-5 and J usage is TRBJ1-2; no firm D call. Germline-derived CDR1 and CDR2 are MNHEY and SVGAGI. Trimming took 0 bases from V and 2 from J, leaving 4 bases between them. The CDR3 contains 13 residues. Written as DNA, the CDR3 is TGTGCCAGCAGTTACTCAGACAACTATGGCTACACCTTC. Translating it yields CASSYSDNYGYTF.

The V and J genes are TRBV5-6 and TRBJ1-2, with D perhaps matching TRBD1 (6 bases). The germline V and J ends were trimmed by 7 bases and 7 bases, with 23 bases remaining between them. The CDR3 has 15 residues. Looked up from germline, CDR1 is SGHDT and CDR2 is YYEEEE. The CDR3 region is CASFALKTGPGGYTF. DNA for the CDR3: TGTGCCAGCTTCGCCTTAAAGACAGGACCCGGTGGCTACACCTTC.

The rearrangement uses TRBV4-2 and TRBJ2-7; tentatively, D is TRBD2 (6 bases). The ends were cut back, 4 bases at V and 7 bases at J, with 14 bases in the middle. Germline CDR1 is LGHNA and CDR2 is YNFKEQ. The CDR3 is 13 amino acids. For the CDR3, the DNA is TGTGCCAGCAGCCCCGGGACTCCGGGGGAGCAGTACTTC. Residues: CASSPGTPGEQYF.

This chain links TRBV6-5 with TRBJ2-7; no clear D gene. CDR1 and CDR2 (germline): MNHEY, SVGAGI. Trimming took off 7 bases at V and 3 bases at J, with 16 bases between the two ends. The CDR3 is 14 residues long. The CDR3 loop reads CASTHDSSLYEQYF. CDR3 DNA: TGTGCCAGCACCCACGACTCCTCCCTCTACGAGCAGTACTTC.

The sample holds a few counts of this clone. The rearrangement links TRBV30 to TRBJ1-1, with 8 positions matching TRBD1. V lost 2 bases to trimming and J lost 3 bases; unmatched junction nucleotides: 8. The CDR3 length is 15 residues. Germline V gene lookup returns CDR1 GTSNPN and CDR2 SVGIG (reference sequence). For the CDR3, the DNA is TGTGCCTGGAGTCCCAGGGGGCTAGCGGACACTGAAGCTTTCTTT. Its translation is CAWSPRGLADTEAFF.

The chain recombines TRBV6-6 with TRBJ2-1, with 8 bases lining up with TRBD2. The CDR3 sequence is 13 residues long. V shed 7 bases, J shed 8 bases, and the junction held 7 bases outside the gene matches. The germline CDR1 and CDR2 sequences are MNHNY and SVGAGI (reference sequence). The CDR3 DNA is TGTGCCAGCAAGCGGGAGTATCGGGATGAGCAGTTCTTC. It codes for CASKREYRDEQFF.